The T cell receptor beta chain under discussion was sequenced for a study of vaccination and CD4 T cells after COVID-19. Background on the study: The post-COVID sampling time was a median roughly 99 days after diagnosis, ranging from 35 to 161. Overlapping spike pools from SARS-CoV-2 and HCoV-NL63, HCoV-OC43 and HCoV-229E served as culture stimuli. Controls had a CEFX pool, an HIV-1 Nef pool, or no peptide added.

The CDR3 is 15 amino acids. CDR1 and CDR2 (germline): MDHEN, SYDVKM. V lost 4 bases and J 3 bases, leaving 13 bases between the germline ends. A note on this clonotype: The target antigen is unknown.

Oncomine TCR Beta short-read sequencing was applied to DNA from cultured CD4+ T cells. The genomic DNA was obtained from cultured CD4+ T cells by extraction with the QIAamp micro DNA kit. TCRdb called the PCR reads again in MiXCR, with one record for every CDR3 protein. Counted here are 20,000 or so distinct CDR3 sequences, about 40% occurring once; the ten biggest clones make up approximately 26%. Regarding treatment: approximately nine-day PBMC culture with coronavirus spike peptide pools or control peptides (ViraFEST assay). Sequenced material: CD4+ T cells from blood, cultured in vitro, taken before SARS-CoV-2 vaccination. V usage is TRBV28 and J usage is TRBJ1-5; D may be TRBD1 (6 bases). This sequence originates from a human donor who had recovered from COVID-19. In nucleotides, the CDR3 is TGTGCCAGCAGTTACAGGGACATGATCAATCAGCCCCAGCATTTT. Translating it yields CASSYRDMINQPQHF.